This TCR beta chain derives from a study of identical twins. Study-level points and caveats: High-abundance cord blood beta clonotypes had fewer insertions; memory repertoires showed none.

A universal primer site was incorporated via template switching, and the cDNA contained unique molecular identifiers. TCRdb itself ran the 5' RACE reads through MiXCR, one entry per CDR3 protein. The table has about 810,000 distinct CDR3 sequences, roughly 12% seen once. V trimming: 8 bases; J trimming: 2 bases; junction bases outside the gene matches: 8. Germline CDR1 is SNHLY and CDR2 is FYNNEI. CDR3 size: 15 residues. With regard to this clonotype: What it binds is not known.

Every sampled donor was Caucasian and healthy. This same sample was also part of a study on yellow fever vaccine responses in identical twins.

The chain joins TRBV2 to TRBJ2-3; 9 nucleotides match TRBD1. Source material: PBMCs. This sequence originates from a woman younger than 35 in good health. The DNA of the CDR3 is TGTGCCAGCTCCAGACAGGGGGGAACCACAGATACGCAGTATTTT. Amino acids: CASSRQGGTTDTQYF.